These 21 T cell receptor beta chains came from one sample sequenced in a study of shared clonotypes between healthy human individuals. Naive-designated CD8 cells lacked CD45RO, were positively enriched for CCR7, and omitted terminally differentiated effector memory CD45RA+ cells. Using immunoSEQ multiplex PCR, the repertoire was profiled, and TCRdb retains in-frame clones only, with some absent. The data hold some 800,000 clones, with approximately 92% observed a single time. Sequenced material: naive CD8+ T cells sorted from blood. The origin of the receptors is a man aged 25-45 years in good health.

This chain joins TRBV10-3 and TRBJ2-7, with TRBD1 matching over 7 bases. The junction had 14 bases not matched to a gene; V was cut back by 7 bases and J by 5 bases. The CDR3 loop spans 15 amino acids. Germline CDR1 is ENHRY and CDR2 is SYGVKD. The CDR3 region is CAINSLTGRLDEQYF. The DNA of the CDR3 is TGTGCCATCAATAGCTTGACAGGGCGGCTAGACGAGCAGTACTTC.

This chain connects TRBV7-2 to TRBJ1-5, with 9 positions matching TRBD1. This CDR3 comprises 17 residues. J gave up 5 bases and V 5 bases, and 13 bases lay outside the gene matches. In germline, CDR1 is SGHTA, CDR2 FQGNSA. CDR3 nucleotide sequence: TGTGCCAGCAGCGCAGGCCCGGGACAGGGTCTGTATCAGCCCCAGCATTTT. Its translation: CASSAGPGQGLYQPQHF.

This chain joins TRBV27 and TRBJ2-5, with D perhaps being TRBD1 or TRBD2 (5 bases each). Trimming shortened V by 6 bases and J by 5 bases, and 19 bases separated the two germline ends. Germline CDR1 reads MNHEY; CDR2 reads SMNVEV (reference sequence). The CDR3 is made up of 15 amino acids. The CDR3 DNA reads TGTGCCAGCAGCGACGAGGGCAGGGTATACGAGACCCAGTACTTC. Its protein product is CASSDEGRVYETQYF.

The table lists this clone with a count of one. The V gene is TRBV27, the J gene TRBJ2-7; D not resolved. Per the germline V gene, CDR1 is MNHEY and CDR2 is SMNVEV (reference sequence). This CDR3 contains 14 residues. V was shortened by 0 bases and J by 2 bases, with 8 bases between the two germline ends. The CDR3 protein is CASSLSPGPYEQYF. The CDR3 DNA follows: TGTGCCAGCAGTTTATCGCCAGGACCCTACGAGCAGTACTTC.

The gene calls are TRBV11-2 and TRBJ2-7, with 8 positions matching TRBD1. V lost 3 bases to trimming and J lost 4 bases; unmatched junction nucleotides: 8. The CDR3 sequence is 15 residues long. Germline-derived CDR1 and CDR2 are SGHAT and FQNNGV. The chain's CDR3 is CASSFGTGRPYEQYF. The CDR3, as DNA: TGTGCCAGCAGCTTTGGGACAGGCCGACCGTACGAGCAGTACTTC.

This clone was observed once. V is TRBV2 and J is TRBJ1-1, with a tentative D call TRBD1 (5 bases). Looked up from germline, CDR1 is SNHLY and CDR2 is FYNNEI. Between the trimmed V and J ends, which lost 6 bases and 2 bases, there was a span of 19 bases. CDR3 length: 16 amino acids. CDR3 nucleotides: TGTGCCAGCAGCCCGGGACTGATGAAGATAAACACTGAAGCTTTCTTT. It translates to CASSPGLMKINTEAFF.

The CDR3: CASSVQGAGEKLFF. In DNA form, the CDR3 reads TGCGCCAGCAGCGTACAGGGGGCTGGGGAAAAACTGTTTTTT. The chain employs TRBV5-1 and TRBJ1-4, with 9 positions matching TRBD1. Trimming removed 4 bases from V and 8 bases from J; junction bases left unmatched: 6. This CDR3 is built from 14 residues. Germline CDR1 and CDR2: SGHRS and YFSETQ.

In DNA form, the CDR3 reads TGTGCCAGCAGTTTCCCACCGGACGGCTACAATGAGCAGTTCTTC. Amino acids: CASSFPPDGYNEQFF. J is TRBJ2-1 and V is TRBV28; the D is unclear. The CDR3 length is 15 residues. The germline gives CDR1 MDHEN, CDR2 SYDVKM. V was cut by 3 bases and J by 3 bases, with 12 bases left in between.

This chain links TRBV21-1 with TRBJ2-7; the table's D call, TRBD2, has no DNA check behind it. TRBV21-1 is a pseudogene locus. The CDR3 contains 17 residues. The CDR3 reads CASSAMGGLAGFYEQYF. The CDR3, as DNA: TGTGCCAGCAGCGCAATGGGGGGACTAGCGGGATTCTACGAGCAGTACTTC.

CDR3 DNA: TGTGCCACCAAGGCCCCCGACAGGAGAGGTCTCTACGAGCAGTACTTC. This sequence encodes CATKAPDRRGLYEQYF. This chain connects TRBV27 to TRBJ2-7; maybe TRBD1 (6 bases). The length of the CDR3 is 16 residues. The V gene lost 10 bases and the J gene lost 3 bases, with 25 bases spanning the gap. CDR1 is MNHEY and CDR2 is SMNVEV in the germline V gene (reference sequence).

This CDR3 is CASSVGSYNEQFF. For the CDR3, the DNA is TGCGCCAGCAGCGTAGGGTCCTACAATGAGCAGTTCTTC. V gene TRBV5-1 combines with J gene TRBJ2-1; D is unclear. The V gene lost 4 bases and the J gene lost 1 base, with 6 bases spanning the gap. The CDR3 runs 13 residues. Germline values: CDR1 SGHRS, CDR2 YFSETQ.

A remark on this clone: A read error may produce the germline difference seen at one junction end. The chain uses TRBV14 and TRBJ2-1; possible D gene TRBD1, 5 bases. This CDR3 has 16 residues. Per germline, CDR1 SGHDN and CDR2 FVKESK. In DNA, the CDR3 is TGTGCCAGCAGCCAAGGGGTAAGGGGCCCATACAATGAGCAGCTCTTC. It codes for CASSQGVRGPYNEQLF.

This sequence joins TRBV18 and TRBJ2-5; 9 positions agree with TRBD2. The germline V gene encodes CDR1 KGHSH and CDR2 LQKENI. V shed 2 bases, J shed 2 bases, and the junction held 15 bases outside the gene matches. This CDR3 comprises 19 residues. The CDR3 bases are TGTGCCAGCTCACCAACATCGCTAGCGGGGCCTGAGAGTCAAGAGACCCAGTACTTC. It translates to CASSPTSLAGPESQETQYF. The full variable domain, in which reference TRBV18 and TRBJ2-5 provide the parts outside the CDR3, is NAGVMQNPRHLVRRRGQEARLRCSPMKGHSHVYWYRQLPEEGLKFMVYLQKENIIDESGMPKERFSAEFPKEGPSILRIQQVVRGDSAAYFCASSPTSLAGPESQETQYFGPGTRLLVL.

The chain couples TRBV5-1 to TRBJ2-5; the D gene could be TRBD1 or TRBD2 (6 bases each). This CDR3 is built from 15 residues. Germline V lookup: CDR1 SGHRS, CDR2 YFSETQ. Trimming stripped 0 bases from V and 4 bases from J, with 13 bases between. The CDR3 region has the DNA TGCGCCAGCAGCTTGGAGGGGGGAATTCTAGAGACCCAGTACTTC. Translating it yields CASSLEGGILETQYF. The full variable domain, its missing parts supplied by reference TRBV5-1 and TRBJ2-5, is KAGVTQTPRYLIKTRGQQVTLSCSPISGHRSVSWYQQTPGQGLQFLFEYFSETQRNKGNFPGRFSGRQFSNSRSEMNVSTLELGDSALYLCASSLEGGILETQYFGPGTRLLVL.

The J gene is TRBJ1-1, the V gene TRBV2, with 8 positions matching TRBD1. The CDR3 contains 15 residues. Trimming cost V 6 bases and J 0 bases; bases outside gene matches: 6. CDR1 is SNHLY, CDR2 FYNNEI, per germline. The CDR3 loop is CASRAGTGMNTEAFF. CDR3 nucleotides: TGTGCCAGCAGGGCGGGGACAGGTATGAACACTGAAGCTTTCTTT.

The genes are TRBV7-8 and TRBJ1-1; 9 bases line up with TRBD1. The length of the CDR3 is 17 residues. V shed 7 bases and J 7 bases; nucleotides not matched to a gene: 19. Per germline, CDR1 SGHVS and CDR2 FQNEAQ. The CDR3 DNA sequence: TGTGCCAGCAACCCCATCTGGGGACAGGGCGATGATGTTGAAGCTTTCTTT. It encodes CASNPIWGQGDDVEAFF.

This rearrangement joins TRBV27 to TRBJ2-7, with D possibly being TRBD1 (5 bases). Germline assignment: CDR1 MNHEY and CDR2 SMNVEV (reference sequence). Trimming pared 7 bases from V and 0 bases from J, leaving 10 bases between. The CDR3 spans 13 residues. CDR3 in amino acids: CASMPQGSYEQYF. The CDR3 DNA sequence: TGTGCCAGCATGCCCCAGGGCTCCTACGAGCAGTACTTC.

Points on this clone: Within the sample, other DNA sequences also encode this same CDR3. As DNA, the CDR3 is TGTGCCAGCAGCCCAGGACTAGCGGTCTACAATGAGCAGTTCTTC. It codes for CASSPGLAVYNEQFF. The chain combines TRBV9 with TRBJ2-1; 10 bases map to TRBD2. V shed 4 bases and J 3 bases; nucleotides not matched to a gene: 4. Germline V CDR1 and CDR2: SGDLS, YYNGEE. The CDR3 loop spans 15 amino acids.

The V call is TRBV4-1, the J call TRBJ1-2, with a tentative D call TRBD1 (6 bases). This CDR3 is built from 14 residues. Germline V gives CDR1 MGHRA, CDR2 YSYEKL. V was pared by 0 bases and J by 4 bases, with 9 bases between. The CDR3 DNA reads as TGCGCCAGCAGCCAAGAGACAGGAACCTATGGCTACACCTTC. This codes for CASSQETGTYGYTF.

The gene calls are TRBV27 and TRBJ2-1, with no clear D. Trimming removed 3 bases at V and 6 bases at J, with 12 bases between. CDR1 is MNHEY, CDR2 SMNVEV, per germline (reference sequence). The CDR3 extends over 14 amino acids. This CDR3 is CASSFSGAINEQFF. The DNA for the CDR3 is TGTGCCAGCAGTTTTTCGGGTGCGATCAATGAGCAGTTCTTC.

The J gene is TRBJ2-1, the V gene TRBV18; D may be TRBD2 (6 bases). Looked up from germline, CDR1 is KGHSH and CDR2 is LQKENI. The length of the CDR3 is 15 residues. Trimming took off 3 bases at V and 2 bases at J, with 11 bases between the two ends. DNA for the CDR3: TGTGCCAGCTCACCCTCGACTAGGGCCTACAATGAGCAGTTCTTC. This sequence encodes CASSPSTRAYNEQFF.